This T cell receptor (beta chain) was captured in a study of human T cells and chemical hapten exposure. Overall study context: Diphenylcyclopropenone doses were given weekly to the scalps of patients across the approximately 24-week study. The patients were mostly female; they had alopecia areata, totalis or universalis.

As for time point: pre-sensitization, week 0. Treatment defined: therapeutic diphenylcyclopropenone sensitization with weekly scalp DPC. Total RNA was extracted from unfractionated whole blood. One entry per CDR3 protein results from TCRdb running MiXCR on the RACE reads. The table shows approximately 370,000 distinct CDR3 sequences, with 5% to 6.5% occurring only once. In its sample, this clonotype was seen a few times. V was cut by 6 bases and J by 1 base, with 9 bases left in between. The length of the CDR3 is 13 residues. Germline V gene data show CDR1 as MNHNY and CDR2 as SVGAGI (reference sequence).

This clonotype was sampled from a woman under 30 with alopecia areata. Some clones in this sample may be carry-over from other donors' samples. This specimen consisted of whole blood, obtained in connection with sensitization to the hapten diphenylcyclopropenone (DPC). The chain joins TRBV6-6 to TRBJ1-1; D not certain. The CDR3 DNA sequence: TGTGCCAGCAGAGCCCCGAAGAACACTGAAGCTTTCTTT. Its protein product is CASRAPKNTEAFF.